Described below is a single T cell receptor beta chain sequence and its context. This sample was included in a study of T cells expressing NK-cell markers. One entry per CDR3 protein, without DNA, is what TCRdb gives after re-calling the 5' RACE reads. This sample's clone table lists 550,000 or so distinct CDR3 sequences. The CDR3 covers 15 residues. The V gene is TRBV12-3 or TRBV12-4, the J gene TRBJ2-2. Sample: blood T cells: a sorted CD56 or NKG2C T cell subset, CD4+ or CD8+ T cells, or bulk PBMC T cells (not recorded which). The origin of this receptor is a man aged 18-30 years in good health. CDR3 protein: CASSLDIVGPGELFF.